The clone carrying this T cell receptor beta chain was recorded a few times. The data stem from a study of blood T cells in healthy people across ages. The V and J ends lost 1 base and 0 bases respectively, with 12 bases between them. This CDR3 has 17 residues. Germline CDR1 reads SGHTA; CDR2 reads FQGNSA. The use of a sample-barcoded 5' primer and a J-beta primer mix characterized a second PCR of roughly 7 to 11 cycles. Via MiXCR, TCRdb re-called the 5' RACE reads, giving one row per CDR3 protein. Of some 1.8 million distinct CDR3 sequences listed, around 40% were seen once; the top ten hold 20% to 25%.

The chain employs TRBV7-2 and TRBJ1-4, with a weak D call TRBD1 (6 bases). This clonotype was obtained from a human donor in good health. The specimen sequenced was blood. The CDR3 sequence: CASSLDRDLSTNEKLFF. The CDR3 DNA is TGTGCCAGCAGCTTAGACAGGGACCTTTCAACTAATGAAAAACTGTTTTTT.